This T cell receptor beta chain was sequenced for a study of cytomegalovirus exposure and HLA in healthy donors. Overall study findings and caveats: In presence/absence analyses, roughly uniform sequencing depth across donors was assumed. Exclusion applied to some V segments, including TRBV6-2 and TRBV6-3, as they were indistinguishable. No immune exposure information besides CMV serostatus was available.

Comment on this clone: The target antigen is unknown.

Germline CDR1 is KGHSH and CDR2 is LQKENI. The CDR3 totals 14 residues. Trimming took 2 bases from V and 4 from J, leaving 12 bases between them. Primers included in the PCR were 60 Vbeta and 13 Jbeta primers. Some clones are missing from TCRdb's copy, which holds only in-frame ones; the method was immunoSEQ multiplex PCR. This table has under 200,000 clones, approximately 80% appearing once. This sequence joins TRBV18 and TRBJ2-7, with D unresolved. Sequencing was done on a sample of PBMCs. The receptor's source is a woman aged 50 to 65 in good health and CMV-seronegative. CDR3 region: CASSPGSPAYEQYF. CDR3 DNA sequence: TGTGCCAGCTCACCAGGTTCGCCTGCGTACGAGCAGTACTTC.